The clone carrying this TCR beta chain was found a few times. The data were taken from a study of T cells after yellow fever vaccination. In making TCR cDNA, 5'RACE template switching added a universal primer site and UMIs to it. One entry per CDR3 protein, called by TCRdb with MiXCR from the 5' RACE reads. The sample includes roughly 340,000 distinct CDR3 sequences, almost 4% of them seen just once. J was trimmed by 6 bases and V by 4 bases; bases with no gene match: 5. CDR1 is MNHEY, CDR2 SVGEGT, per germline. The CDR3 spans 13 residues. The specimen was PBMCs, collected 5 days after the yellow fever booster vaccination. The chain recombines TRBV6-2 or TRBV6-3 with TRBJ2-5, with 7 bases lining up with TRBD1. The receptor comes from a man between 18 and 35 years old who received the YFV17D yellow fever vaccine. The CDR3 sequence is CASSSQGWKTQYF. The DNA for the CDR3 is TGTGCCAGCAGTTCACAGGGGTGGAAGACCCAGTACTTC.